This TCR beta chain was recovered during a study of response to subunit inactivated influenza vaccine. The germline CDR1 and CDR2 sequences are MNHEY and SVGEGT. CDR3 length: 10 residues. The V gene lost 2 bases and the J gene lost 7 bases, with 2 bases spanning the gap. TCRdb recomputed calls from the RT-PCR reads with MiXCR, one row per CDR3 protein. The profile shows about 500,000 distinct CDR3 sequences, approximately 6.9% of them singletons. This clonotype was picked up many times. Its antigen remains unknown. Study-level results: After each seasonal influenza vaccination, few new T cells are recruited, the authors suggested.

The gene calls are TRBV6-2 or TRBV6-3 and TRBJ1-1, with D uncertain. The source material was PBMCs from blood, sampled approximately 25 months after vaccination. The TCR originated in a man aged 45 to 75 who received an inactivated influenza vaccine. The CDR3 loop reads CASSYHEAFF. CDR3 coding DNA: TGTGCCAGCAGTTACCATGAAGCTTTCTTT.